This TCR beta chain was obtained from a study of blood T cell repertoires in COVID-19. The V end lost 5 bases, the J end lost 7 bases, and 17 bases lay between the germline ends. CDR1 is MNHEY and CDR2 is SVGAGI in the germline V gene. The CDR3 has 15 residues. Some clones are missing from TCRdb's copy, which holds only in-frame ones; the method was immunoSEQ multiplex PCR. Among 150,000 or so clones, 70% to 85% were seen once, and the ten largest hold approximately 30%. The clonotype was recovered from a woman in her fifties or sixties with acute or convalescent COVID-19. The specimen sequenced was peripheral blood. The chain is built from TRBV6-5 and TRBJ2-2, with D maybe TRBD2 (5 bases). CDR3 nucleotide sequence: TGTGCCAGCAGTCCGGAAGCGGCTCTGCACGGGGAGCTGTTTTTT. Translating it yields CASSPEAALHGELFF.